Listed below are T cell receptor beta chains from one sample, sequenced in a study of cytomegalovirus exposure and HLA in healthy donors. Sequenced by immunoSEQ multiplex PCR; TCRdb stores in-frame clones only, minus some. The sample consists of roughly 100,000 clones, approximately 14% of them appearing once. The sample consisted of PBMCs. The receptors were gathered from a female donor in good health and CMV-seronegative. CDR3s include the opening cysteine and the closing phenylalanine or tryptophan. D genes are given only for firm matches. The size entry is marked missing in some rows and otherwise reads once, few, many or a size class.

clone size: -; D gene: TRBD1; V gene: TRBV6-1; J gene: TRBJ1-5; CDR3 protein: CASSEDRGIYSNQPQHF; CDR3 DNA: TGTGCCAGCAGTGAAGACAGGGGGATCTATAGCAATCAGCCCCAGCATTTT
clone size: -; D gene: -; V gene: TRBV19; J gene: TRBJ2-6; CDR3 protein: CASNPTAAGSGANVLTF; CDR3 DNA: TGTGCCAGTAATCCCACAGCAGCAGGCTCTGGGGCCAACGTCCTGACTTTC
clone size: few; D gene: -; V gene: TRBV7-6; J gene: TRBJ2-7; CDR3 protein: CASSLAQTSYEQYF; CDR3 DNA: TGTGCCAGCAGCTTAGCACAGACCTCCTACGAGCAGTACTTC
clone size: -; D gene: -; V gene: TRBV2; J gene: TRBJ2-3; CDR3 protein: CASSPSGPDTQYF; CDR3 DNA: TGTGCCAGCAGCCCCAGCGGTCCGGATACGCAGTATTTT
clone size: -; D gene: -; V gene: TRBV20-1; J gene: TRBJ2-1; CDR3 protein: CSASPFEQFF; CDR3 DNA: TGCAGTGCTAGTCCGTTTGAGCAGTTCTTC
clone size: few; D gene: -; V gene: TRBV6-1; J gene: TRBJ2-3; CDR3 protein: CASSRQAFTDTQYF; CDR3 DNA: TGTGCCAGCAGTCGACAGGCCTTCACAGATACGCAGTATTTT
clone size: few; D gene: TRBD2; V gene: TRBV15; J gene: TRBJ2-2; CDR3 protein: CATSGDRGGLAGAGELFF; CDR3 DNA: TGTGCCACCAGCGGTGACAGGGGTGGACTAGCGGGAGCCGGGGAGCTGTTTTTT
clone size: few; D gene: TRBD2; V gene: TRBV6-6; J gene: TRBJ2-3; CDR3 protein: CASTGLAVTDTQYF; CDR3 DNA: TGTGCCAGCACGGGACTAGCGGTCACAGATACGCAGTATTTT
clone size: -; D gene: -; V gene: TRBV9; J gene: TRBJ1-5; CDR3 protein: CASSVGGLSNQPQHF; CDR3 DNA: TGTGCCAGCAGCGTAGGAGGGTTAAGCAATCAGCCCCAGCATTTT
clone size: many; D gene: -; V gene: TRBV27; J gene: TRBJ2-3; CDR3 protein: CASSFRLAYTDTQYF; CDR3 DNA: TGTGCCAGCAGTTTTCGGCTAGCCTACACAGATACGCAGTATTTT
clone size: few; D gene: TRBD1; V gene: TRBV4-1; J gene: TRBJ2-5; CDR3 protein: CASSQVLQGAGEETQYF; CDR3 DNA: TGCGCCAGCAGCCAAGTTTTACAGGGGGCAGGGGAAGAGACCCAGTACTTC
clone size: -; D gene: -; V gene: TRBV6-1; J gene: TRBJ2-7; CDR3 protein: CASTIDYEQYF; CDR3 DNA: TGTGCCAGCACCATAGATTACGAGCAGTACTTC
clone size: few; D gene: -; V gene: TRBV5-4; J gene: TRBJ2-1; CDR3 protein: CASSLESPAGFTFNEQFF; CDR3 DNA: TGTGCCAGCAGCTTGGAGTCCCCCGCGGGTTTTACGTTCAATGAGCAGTTCTTC
clone size: few; D gene: -; V gene: TRBV29-1; J gene: TRBJ1-4; CDR3 protein: CSVAGGGEKLFF; CDR3 DNA: TGCAGCGTTGCGGGGGGGGGTGAAAAACTGTTTTTT
clone size: -; D gene: TRBD2; V gene: TRBV28; J gene: TRBJ2-3; CDR3 protein: CASSLLVVGLASDTQYF; CDR3 DNA: TGTGCCAGCAGTTTACTAGTGGTGGGACTAGCGTCGGATACGCAGTATTTT
clone size: -; D gene: -; V gene: TRBV9; J gene: TRBJ2-3; CDR3 protein: CASSAGTSQHTQYF; CDR3 DNA: TGTGCCAGTAGCGCGGGGACAAGTCAACATACGCAGTATTTT
clone size: few; D gene: TRBD1; V gene: TRBV20-1; J gene: TRBJ1-2; CDR3 protein: CSATDRDGYTF; CDR3 DNA: TGCAGTGCTACCGACAGGGACGGCTACACCTTC
clone size: -; D gene: TRBD1; V gene: TRBV4-1; J gene: TRBJ1-2; CDR3 protein: CASSHLPGTGGGDGYTF; CDR3 DNA: TGCGCCAGCAGCCACCTTCCCGGGACAGGGGGCGGAGATGGCTACACCTTC
clone size: -; D gene: -; V gene: TRBV6-5; J gene: TRBJ1-2; CDR3 protein: CASGADGNYGYTF; CDR3 DNA: TGTGCCAGCGGGGCCGACGGAAACTATGGCTACACCTTC
clone size: few; D gene: TRBD2; V gene: TRBV9; J gene: TRBJ2-7; CDR3 protein: CASSVAAGTSGSYEQYF; CDR3 DNA: TGTGCCAGCAGCGTAGCTGCCGGGACTAGCGGGAGCTACGAGCAGTACTTC
clone size: -; D gene: -; V gene: TRBV18; J gene: TRBJ2-5; CDR3 protein: CASSQKQETQYF; CDR3 DNA: TGTGCCAGCTCCCAGAAACAAGAGACCCAGTACTTC
clone size: few; D gene: -; V gene: TRBV6-1; J gene: TRBJ1-2; CDR3 protein: CASSETTDYGYTF; CDR3 DNA: TGTGCCAGCAGTGAAACCACGGACTATGGCTACACCTTC
clone size: few; D gene: -; V gene: TRBV10-3; J gene: TRBJ1-1; CDR3 protein: CAISESTGVITVF; CDR3 DNA: TGTGCCATCAGTGAGTCGACCGGGGTGATCACGGTCTTT
clone size: few; D gene: -; V gene: TRBV6-1; J gene: TRBJ1-2; CDR3 protein: CASSDKLHYGYTF; CDR3 DNA: TGTGCCAGCAGTGATAAGCTCCACTATGGCTACACCTTC
clone size: -; D gene: TRBD2; V gene: TRBV13; J gene: TRBJ2-7; CDR3 protein: CASSWTSDRAEQYF; CDR3 DNA: TGTGCCAGCAGCTGGACTAGCGATAGGGCCGAGCAGTACTTC
clone size: -; D gene: TRBD1; V gene: TRBV19; J gene: TRBJ1-1; CDR3 protein: CASRGQGNTEAFF; CDR3 DNA: TGTGCCAGTAGGGGACAGGGAAACACTGAAGCTTTCTTT
clone size: -; D gene: TRBD1; V gene: TRBV4-1; J gene: TRBJ1-3; CDR3 protein: CASSRNRGLGGNTIYF; CDR3 DNA: TGCGCCAGCAGCCGGAACAGGGGGCTCGGTGGAAACACCATATATTTT
clone size: -; D gene: -; V gene: TRBV4-1; J gene: TRBJ2-2; CDR3 protein: CASSRQGGTGELFF; CDR3 DNA: TGCGCCAGCAGCCGGCAGGGTGGGACCGGGGAGCTGTTTTTT
clone size: few; D gene: TRBD2; V gene: TRBV6-5; J gene: TRBJ2-1; CDR3 protein: CASKGLAGGNEQFF; CDR3 DNA: TGTGCCAGCAAAGGACTAGCGGGGGGAAATGAGCAGTTCTTC
clone size: -; D gene: -; V gene: TRBV28; J gene: TRBJ1-5; CDR3 protein: CASSLYREINQPQHF; CDR3 DNA: TGTGCCAGCAGTTTATACAGGGAAATCAATCAGCCCCAGCATTTT
clone size: few; D gene: -; V gene: TRBV13; J gene: TRBJ1-1; CDR3 protein: CASSLGQMNTEAFF; CDR3 DNA: TGTGCCAGCAGCTTAGGTCAAATGAACACTGAAGCTTTCTTT
clone size: few; D gene: TRBD1; V gene: TRBV5-1; J gene: TRBJ2-6; CDR3 protein: CASSLAGTGGAGANVLTF; CDR3 DNA: TGCGCCAGCAGCTTGGCCGGGACAGGGGGCGCTGGGGCCAACGTCCTGACTTTC
clone size: -; D gene: -; V gene: TRBV6-5; J gene: TRBJ2-7; CDR3 protein: CASSYSGQGTTEQYF; CDR3 DNA: TGTGCCAGCAGTTACTCGGGGCAGGGAACCACTGAGCAGTACTTC
clone size: few; D gene: TRBD2; V gene: TRBV7-9; J gene: TRBJ2-5; CDR3 protein: CASSTGLAGGQETQYF; CDR3 DNA: TGTGCCAGCAGCACGGGACTAGCGGGGGGCCAAGAGACCCAGTACTTC
clone size: -; D gene: TRBD1; V gene: TRBV19; J gene: TRBJ2-7; CDR3 protein: CASSEGYRGRISYEQYF; CDR3 DNA: TGTGCCAGTAGTGAGGGGTACAGGGGGCGAATCTCCTACGAGCAGTACTTC
clone size: few; D gene: TRBD2; V gene: TRBV9; J gene: TRBJ2-7; CDR3 protein: CASSTGSGLAGGYEQYF; CDR3 DNA: TGTGCCAGCTCCACAGGATCCGGACTAGCGGGAGGCTACGAGCAGTACTTC
clone size: -; D gene: -; V gene: TRBV7-8; J gene: TRBJ2-5; CDR3 protein: CASSQGGLTQETQYF; CDR3 DNA: TGTGCCAGCAGCCAAGGGGGACTAACCCAAGAGACCCAGTACTTC
clone size: few; D gene: -; V gene: TRBV7-9; J gene: TRBJ2-3; CDR3 protein: CASSLFRDTTDTQYF; CDR3 DNA: TGTGCCAGCAGCTTATTTCGGGACACGACAGATACGCAGTATTTT
clone size: -; D gene: -; V gene: TRBV5-1; J gene: TRBJ1-1; CDR3 protein: CASSLVLGGNTEAFF; CDR3 DNA: TGCGCCAGCAGCTTGGTCCTCGGCGGGAACACTGAAGCTTTCTTT
clone size: few; D gene: TRBD1; V gene: TRBV7-9; J gene: TRBJ2-5; CDR3 protein: CASSLGQYLQETQYF; CDR3 DNA: TGTGCCAGCAGCTTGGGACAGTACCTCCAAGAGACCCAGTACTTC
clone size: few; D gene: TRBD2; V gene: TRBV15; J gene: TRBJ2-7; CDR3 protein: CATSRGGRDGSYEQYF; CDR3 DNA: TGTGCCACCAGCAGAGGGGGGAGGGACGGTTCCTACGAGCAGTACTTC